This TCR beta chain was sequenced during a study of blood T cell repertoires in COVID-19. Study as a whole: Samples representing acute and convalescent COVID-19 were sourced from the United States, Italy and Spain.

There are 14 residues in the CDR3. Trimming stripped 4 bases from V and 6 bases from J, with 16 bases between. The germline V gene encodes CDR1 LNHNV and CDR2 YYDKDF (reference sequence). In the authors' workflow: The authors estimated nucleated cell counts from reference gene primer amplification. The protocol was immunoSEQ multiplex PCR, while the TCRdb copy is restricted to in-frame clones and leaves out a portion. D and trimming were read from the DNA, whereas the V and J calls and clone size are those reported in that table. The sample gives fewer than 70,000 clones, roughly 84% of which show up once; less than 9% is in the top ten.

What was sequenced was peripheral blood. This sequence joins TRBV15 and TRBJ2-7; the D gene is possibly TRBD1 (7 bases). The sequence was obtained from a man aged 50 to 59 with active COVID-19. The CDR3 loop reads CATSTGGMRGEQYF. CDR3 nucleotide sequence: TGTGCCACCAGCACAGGGGGGATGAGGGGCGAGCAGTACTTC. Full variable domain (missing parts from reference TRBV15 and TRBJ2-7): DAMVIQNPRYQVTQFGKPVTLSCSQTLNHNVMYWYQQKSSQAPKLLFHYYDKDFNNEADTPDNFQSRRPNTSFCFLDIRSPGLGDTAMYLCATSTGGMRGEQYFGPGTRLTVT.